This T cell receptor beta chain was observed in a study of shared clonotypes between healthy human individuals. The CDR3 spans 20 residues. Terminally differentiated effector memory CD45RA+ cells were excluded from the naive CD8 cells, which were CD45RO-negative and positively selected for CCR7. Assay: immunoSEQ multiplex PCR; the TCRdb copy retains only in-frame clones and omits some. Seen here are under 2,000,000 clones, less than 95% observed once, and the top ten hold 1.2%. Sequencing used naive CD8+ T cells sorted from blood. This chain uses TRBV1 with TRBJ2-2; no check of the table's D call, TRBD2, against the DNA was made. TRBV1 is a pseudogene locus. The sequence derives from a man younger than 30 in good health. As DNA, the CDR3 is TGCACCAGCGCCGGTCTGGGCGGGAAGGTAAGGCTAGCGGGAGCGCCGGAGCTGTTTTTT. Residues: CTSAGLGGKVRLAGAPELFF.